The 31 T cell receptor beta chains below come from one sample, sequenced in a study of vaccination and CD4 T cells after COVID-19. As to treatment: 10-day PBMC culture with coronavirus spike peptide pools or control peptides (ViraFEST assay). The assay that was used to sequence DNA from cultured CD4+ T cells was the Oncomine TCR Beta short-read assay. TCRdb recomputed calls from the PCR reads with MiXCR, one row per CDR3 protein. Of roughly 15,000 distinct CDR3 sequences in the sample, around 44% were seen once. These receptors' antigens are unknown. Source material: CD4+ T cells from blood, cultured in vitro. These receptors were obtained from a human donor who had recovered from COVID-19.

This clonotype showed up just once. The chain has TRBV18 and TRBJ1-6, with D hard to call. This CDR3 spans 15 amino acids. Germline CDR1 reads KGHSH; CDR2 reads LQKENI. V lost 3 bases to trimming and J lost 3 bases, with 9 bases between them. The CDR3 nucleotides are TGTGCCAGCTCACCCCGGGCCATCTATAATTCACCCCTCCACTTT. As protein: CASSPRAIYNSPLHF.

This clonotype was picked up a small number of times. The chain is built from TRBV19 and TRBJ1-5, with 7 bases aligning to TRBD1. The V gene end was trimmed by 1 base and the J gene end by 6 bases; junction bases not matched to a gene: 12. The CDR3 covers 17 residues. CDR1 is LNHDA, CDR2 SQIVND, per germline (reference sequence). The CDR3 is CASSIGNRGVVGQPQHF. Here the CDR3 DNA reads TGTGCCAGTAGTATAGGGAACAGGGGTGTAGTTGGTCAGCCCCAGCATTTT.

V and J are TRBV6-2 or TRBV6-3 and TRBJ1-4; D is uncertain. This CDR3 is 16 amino acids long. Germline assignment: CDR1 MNHEY and CDR2 SVGEGT. V gave up 4 bases and J gave up 2 bases, with 14 bases separating them. The CDR3 sequence is CASSSLRWGTNEKLFF. The CDR3 DNA reads TGTGCCAGCAGTTCTCTCCGATGGGGTACTAATGAAAAACTGTTTTTT.

The chain combines TRBV9 with TRBJ2-1; 7 bases fit TRBD1. The CDR3 is made up of 15 amino acids. Germline lookup yields CDR1 SGDLS and CDR2 YYNGEE. V was clipped by 0 bases and J by 5 bases; unmatched bases: 5. The CDR3 DNA sequence: TGTGCCAGCAGCGTAGCTGGGGACAGAAACAATGAGCAGTTCTTC. It codes for CASSVAGDRNNEQFF.

This clonotype was recorded only once. The chain links TRBV4-1 to TRBJ1-2; TRBD1 matches 7 bases. The germline gives CDR1 MGHRA, CDR2 YSYEKL. The V gene end was trimmed by 4 bases and the J gene end by 4 bases; junction bases not matched to a gene: 9. This CDR3 comprises 15 residues. The CDR3: CASSPPQGEGYGYTF. In DNA form, the CDR3 reads TGCGCCAGCAGCCCCCCCCAGGGGGAGGGCTATGGCTACACCTTC.

In its sample, this clonotype was seen once. The gene calls are TRBV24-1 and TRBJ2-7; TRBD2 agrees at 13 bases. The germline V gene encodes CDR1 KGHDR and CDR2 SFDVKD. The ends lost 7 bases at V and 1 base at J; junction bases unmatched: 9. The CDR3 extends over 17 amino acids. The CDR3 nucleotides read TGTGCCACCAGGACCGGGACTAGCGGGATTAATTCCTACGAGCAGTACTTC. This gives the protein CATRTGTSGINSYEQYF.

The rearrangement uses TRBV20-1 and TRBJ2-4, with TRBD1 matching over 10 bases. V shed 6 bases and J 0 bases; nucleotides not matched to a gene: 8. The germline gives CDR1 DFQATT, CDR2 SNEGSKA (reference sequence). This CDR3 is 16 amino acids long. The CDR3 DNA follows: TGCAGTGCGCTCCCCGACAGGGGGCGAGCCAAAAACATTCAGTACTTC. It specifies CSALPDRGRAKNIQYF.

V is TRBV7-2 and J is TRBJ2-3; perhaps TRBD1 as D (5 bases). V was shortened by 1 base and J by 0 bases, with 8 bases between the two germline ends. The CDR3 loop spans 15 amino acids. CDR1 and CDR2 (germline): SGHTA, FQGNSA. The CDR3 DNA is TGTGCCAGCAGCTTAGTCGCAGGGAGCACAGATACGCAGTATTTT. The encoded protein is CASSLVAGSTDTQYF.

This clonotype was counted only a few times. The chain joins TRBV6-1 to TRBJ1-5; D is unclear. This CDR3 has 13 residues. Deletions cut 4 bases from V and 2 bases from J, with 6 bases between. From germline, CDR1 is MNHNS and CDR2 SASEGT. CDR3 residues: CASSVGGNQPQHF. As DNA, the CDR3 is TGTGCCAGCAGTGTAGGCGGCAATCAGCCCCAGCATTTT.

The gene calls are TRBV2 and TRBJ1-1; no reliable D call. CDR3 length equals 13 residues. Germline V gene sequence: CDR1 SNHLY, CDR2 FYNNEI. V dropped 3 bases and J dropped 1 base, with 6 bases sitting between them. Written as DNA, the CDR3 is TGTGCCAGCAGTGAGGCGGAGAACACTGAAGCTTTCTTT. As protein: CASSEAENTEAFF.

This clonotype was counted between two and nine times. The chain carries TRBV6-4 and TRBJ1-2; D remains ambiguous. The CDR3 has 14 amino acids. V lost 1 base, J lost 8 bases, and 14 bases lay in between. CDR1 and CDR2 (germline): MRHNA, SNTAGT. CDR3 residues: CASSDYEGRGGYTF. The DNA of the CDR3 is TGTGCCAGCAGTGACTATGAGGGTAGAGGCGGCTACACCTTC.

The chain couples TRBV6-5 to TRBJ2-3; 7 bases agree with TRBD1. V was clipped by 4 bases and J by 4 bases; unmatched bases: 2. The CDR3 has 13 residues. Germline V gene data show CDR1 as MNHEY and CDR2 as SVGAGI. CDR3 bases: TGTGCCAGCAGTTTTGGACAGGCAGATACGCAGTATTTT. Protein product: CASSFGQADTQYF.

This sequence joins TRBV6-2 or TRBV6-3 and TRBJ1-5; 9 bases match TRBD1. The CDR3 extends over 16 amino acids. Trimming removed 2 bases from V and 7 bases from J; junction bases left unmatched: 9. From germline, CDR1 is MNHEY and CDR2 SVGEGT. Here the CDR3 DNA reads TGTGCCAGCAGTTACGGACAGGGGATAAGAGGGCAGCCCCAGCATTTT. It translates to CASSYGQGIRGQPQHF.

This clonotype was seen a single time. The chain combines TRBV28 with TRBJ1-1; D not resolved. Germline CDR1 is MDHEN and CDR2 is SYDVKM. Trimming pared 2 bases from V and 6 bases from J, leaving 10 bases between. CDR3 size: 13 residues. As DNA, the CDR3 is TGTGCCAGCAGTTTACTACCCTCCCCTGAAGCTTTCTTT. This encodes CASSLLPSPEAFF.

J is TRBJ1-2 and V is TRBV24-1, with a tentative D call TRBD1 (5 bases). The CDR3 is 13 amino acids. The germline gives CDR1 KGHDR, CDR2 SFDVKD. V shed 6 bases and J shed 2 bases, with 9 bases lying between them. DNA of the CDR3: TGTGCCACCAGTCCAGGGATGAACTATGGCTACACCTTC. This sequence encodes CATSPGMNYGYTF.

This clonotype was observed a handful of times. The rearrangement uses TRBV5-1 and TRBJ2-1; unclear D gene. V dropped 3 bases and J dropped 9 bases, with 25 bases sitting between them. Germline V gene sequence: CDR1 SGHRS, CDR2 YFSETQ. This CDR3 region has 17 residues. The CDR3 loop reads CASSSQPSGLSPSEQFF. CDR3 nucleotide sequence: TGCGCCAGCAGCTCTCAGCCATCAGGTTTGAGCCCCAGTGAGCAGTTCTTC.

This clonotype was counted between two and nine times. Here the CDR3 reads CSVDLRGGFYGYTF. The CDR3 DNA is TGCAGCGTTGACCTCAGGGGGGGGTTCTATGGCTACACCTTC. The V and J genes are TRBV29-1 and TRBJ1-2; 7 nucleotides match TRBD1. Germline CDR1 reads SQVTM; CDR2 reads ANQGSEA. The CDR3 totals 14 residues. V shed 3 bases, J shed 4 bases, and the junction held 8 bases outside the gene matches.

The rearrangement joins TRBV2 to TRBJ1-5; tentative D call: TRBD1 (5 bases). CDR3 size: 15 residues. Germline V CDR1 and CDR2: SNHLY, FYNNEI. V was cut by 8 bases and J by 3 bases, with 17 bases left in between. The DNA for the CDR3 is TGTGCCAGCGAGGAGGGGAAGGGTATCAATCAGCCCCAGCATTTT. Its translation is CASEEGKGINQPQHF.

The chain joins TRBV6-1 to TRBJ1-2, with 8 bases fitting TRBD1. With 8 bases clipped from V and 0 bases from J, the junction kept 2 bases outside the gene matches. The CDR3 spans 13 residues. Germline V gene lookup returns CDR1 MNHNS and CDR2 SASEGT. DNA for the CDR3: TGTGCCAGCGGACAGGGAGCTAACTATGGCTACACCTTC. It codes for CASGQGANYGYTF.

The sample holds a few counts of this clonotype. The chain uses TRBV20-1 and TRBJ1-1; D not resolved. CDR1 and CDR2 from the germline V gene are DFQATT and SNEGSKA (reference sequence). Trimming removed 2 bases from V and 2 bases from J, with 12 bases in between. The CDR3 contains 14 residues. CDR3: CSARSVLRNTEAFF. The CDR3 region has the DNA TGCAGTGCTAGATCGGTCCTTCGTAACACTGAAGCTTTCTTT.

The rearrangement joins TRBV20-1 to TRBJ1-1, with a tentative D call TRBD1 (5 bases). Trimming stripped 6 bases from V and 1 base from J, with 15 bases between. Germline lookup yields CDR1 DFQATT and CDR2 SNEGSKA (reference sequence). The CDR3 extends over 14 amino acids. CDR3 nucleotide sequence: TGCAGTGCGGAGTATCAGGGCCCGAACACTGAAGCTTTCTTT. Its translation is CSAEYQGPNTEAFF.

This clonotype was counted a few times. This chain connects TRBV20-1 to TRBJ1-6; 7 positions match TRBD1. The CDR3 covers 14 residues. After removal of 5 bases from V and 6 bases from J, the junction contained 7 bases not matched to a gene. Per the germline V gene, CDR1 is DFQATT and CDR2 is SNEGSKA (reference sequence). The CDR3 loop is CSARPRQGNSPLHF. In DNA, the CDR3 is TGCAGTGCTCGGCCTAGACAGGGTAATTCACCCCTCCACTTT.

This clonotype has only a few counts. The gene calls are TRBV20-1 and TRBJ2-1; 9 bases agree with TRBD2. The CDR3 is made up of 17 amino acids. The J segment lost 0 bases and the V segment lost 5 bases, leaving 11 bases of the junction unmatched. Germline lookup yields CDR1 DFQATT and CDR2 SNEGSKA (reference sequence). CDR3 DNA sequence: TGCAGTGCTGCGCTCGCGGGGGGGCTTAGCTCCTACAATGAGCAGTTCTTC. Protein: CSAALAGGLSSYNEQFF.

This chain uses TRBV19 with TRBJ1-6, with TRBD1 as a possible D gene (6 bases). V lost 5 bases, J lost 4 bases, and 9 bases lay in between. Germline V gene sequence: CDR1 LNHDA, CDR2 SQIVND (reference sequence). This CDR3 has 14 amino acids. The CDR3 here is CASSGQNYNSPLHF. The CDR3 DNA sequence: TGTGCCAGTAGTGGACAGAATTATAATTCACCCCTCCACTTT. Supplemented by reference TRBV19 and TRBJ1-6, the full variable domain reads DGGITQSPKYLFRKEGQNVTLSCEQNLNHDAMYWYRQDPGQGLRLIYYSQIVNDFQKGDIAEGYSVSREKKESFPLTVTSAQKNPTAFYLCASSGQNYNSPLHFGNGTRLTVT.

J is TRBJ1-1 and V is TRBV6-1; D ambiguous. Germline V gene lookup returns CDR1 MNHNS and CDR2 SASEGT. The CDR3 has 12 amino acids. V dropped 7 bases and J dropped 6 bases, with 12 bases sitting between them. The CDR3 coding sequence is TGTGCCAGCATGGGAATCCGGGCTGAAGCTTTCTTT. It encodes CASMGIRAEAFF.

The table lists this clonotype with a few counts. The CDR3 region is CSARDHGTGEFGYTF. DNA of the CDR3: TGCAGTGCTAGAGATCATGGGACAGGGGAGTTCGGCTACACCTTC. The chain links TRBV20-1 to TRBJ1-2, with 10 bases matching TRBD1. Per germline, CDR1 DFQATT and CDR2 SNEGSKA (reference sequence). The V gene end was trimmed by 0 bases and the J gene end by 8 bases; junction bases not matched to a gene: 9. This CDR3 is 15 amino acids long.

The chain uses TRBV12-3 or TRBV12-4 and TRBJ2-6, with D possibly TRBD2 on 5 matching bases. The CDR3 contains 17 residues. Trimming removed 6 bases from V and 0 bases from J, with 15 bases in between. CDR3 residues: CASSDPIRGSGANVLTF. Written as DNA, the CDR3 is TGTGCCAGCAGCGACCCTATCCGGGGCTCTGGGGCCAACGTCCTGACTTTC.

This rearrangement joins TRBV6-1 to TRBJ2-1; 8 nucleotides line up with TRBD1. V was pared by 6 bases and J by 3 bases, with 16 bases of the junction left unmatched. CDR3 length: 18 residues. CDR1 is MNHNS, CDR2 SASEGT, per germline. The CDR3 here is CASSLPGGPRGVYNEQFF. The DNA for the CDR3 is TGTGCCAGCAGCCTTCCAGGGGGCCCCAGGGGAGTCTACAATGAGCAGTTCTTC.

The chain couples TRBV24-1 to TRBJ2-2; TRBD2 matches 7 bases. The germline V gene encodes CDR1 KGHDR and CDR2 SFDVKD. The V segment lost 4 bases and the J segment 4 bases; nucleotides outside the gene matches: 8. This CDR3 has 16 amino acids. In DNA form, the CDR3 reads TGTGCCACCAGTGACCGGGACTATCAGGGCACCGGGGAGCTGTTTTTT. It is translated as CATSDRDYQGTGELFF.

The chain employs TRBV7-2 and TRBJ1-2, with a tentative D call TRBD1 (5 bases). The germline V gene has CDR1 SGHTA and CDR2 FQGNSA. There are 14 residues in the CDR3. The ends were cut back, 5 bases at V and 4 bases at J, with 14 bases in the middle. CDR3 protein: CASSPVGVGYGYTF. The CDR3 coding sequence is TGTGCCAGCAGCCCCGTGGGGGTAGGCTATGGCTACACCTTC.

The V call is TRBV20-1, the J call TRBJ2-7; D is possibly TRBD1 (6 bases). In germline, CDR1 is DFQATT, CDR2 SNEGSKA (reference sequence). CDR3 size: 13 residues. V gave up 7 bases and J gave up 2 bases, with 15 bases separating them. The CDR3 DNA follows: TGCAGTGGGACGACAGGTCCAACCTACGAGCAGTACTTC. Its translation is CSGTTGPTYEQYF.